This T cell receptor (beta chain) was recovered during a study of blood T cell repertoires in COVID-19. Libraries were prepared by immunoSEQ multiplex PCR; TCRdb keeps only in-frame clonotypes and omits some of them. The data hold more than 250,000 clones, with over 75% observed a single time. CDR3 length: 15 amino acids. Trimming stripped 2 bases from V and 0 bases from J, with 11 bases between. Germline V lookup: CDR1 MGHRA, CDR2 YSYEKL. Sequenced input: peripheral blood. The receptor was derived from a human donor in a cohort sampled during active COVID-19. The chain is built from TRBV4-1 and TRBJ2-7; D is possibly TRBD1 (6 bases). DNA of the CDR3: TGCGCCAGCAGCCAAACAGGGCGTCCCTCCTACGAGCAGTACTTC. Protein sequence: CASSQTGRPSYEQYF.